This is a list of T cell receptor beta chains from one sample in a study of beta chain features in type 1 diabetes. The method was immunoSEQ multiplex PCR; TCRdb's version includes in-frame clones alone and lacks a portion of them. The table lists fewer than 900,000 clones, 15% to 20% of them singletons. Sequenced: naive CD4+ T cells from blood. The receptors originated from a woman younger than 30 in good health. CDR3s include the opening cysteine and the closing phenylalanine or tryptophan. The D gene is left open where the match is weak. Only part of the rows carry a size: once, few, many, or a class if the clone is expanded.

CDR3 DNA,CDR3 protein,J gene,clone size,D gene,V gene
TGTGCCAGCAGTGGGGCGGGAGGTTGGCAAGAGACCCAGTACTTC,CASSGAGGWQETQYF,TRBJ2-5,.,TRBD2,TRBV7-3
TGCGCCAGCAGCCAAGATACGGGCTACTACGAGCAGTACTTC,CASSQDTGYYEQYF,TRBJ2-7,.,.,TRBV4-3
TGTGCCAGCAGCGCCGCAGGGGCGAGAACCGGGGAGCTGTTTTTT,CASSAAGARTGELFF,TRBJ2-2,.,.,TRBV9
TGCAGCGTTGACCCGCTAGCGGGAGGAGACAATGAGCAGTTCTTC,CSVDPLAGGDNEQFF,TRBJ2-1,.,TRBD2,TRBV29-1
TGTGCCAGCAGCGGGTACAGGGGCAATGAGCAGTTCTTC,CASSGYRGNEQFF,TRBJ2-1,.,TRBD1,TRBV7-8
TGCGCCAGTGGTGTGGCTAGCGGGCCCTACGAGCAGTACTTC,CASGVASGPYEQYF,TRBJ2-7,.,TRBD2,TRBV5-1
TGTGCCAGCAGCTTAGTACCCGTGGATGCGCAGTATTTT,CASSLVPVDAQYF,TRBJ2-3,few,.,TRBV11-2
TGTGCCAGTAGTATGCCGGGACAGGGACATCAGCCCCAGCATTTT,CASSMPGQGHQPQHF,TRBJ1-5,.,TRBD1,TRBV19
TGTGCCAGCAGCTTAGAGGCAGGGAGGACCTACGAGCAGTACTTC,CASSLEAGRTYEQYF,TRBJ2-7,.,.,TRBV7-9
TGCGCCAGCAGACCGGACGGGAATGAAAAACTGTTTTTT,CASRPDGNEKLFF,TRBJ1-4,.,.,TRBV5-1
TGTGCCAGCAGTTCCCCAGGGTACCACGAGCAGTACTTC,CASSSPGYHEQYF,TRBJ2-7,few,.,TRBV28
TGCAGCGTTGCTGGCTACACCTTC,CSVAGYTF,TRBJ1-2,.,.,TRBV29-1
TGTGCCAGCCTCGGTCGGCCGAAAAATTCGAACCCAAGCTCCTACAATGAGCAGTTCTTC,CASLGRPKNSNPSSYNEQFF,TRBJ2-1,.,.,TRBV2
TGTGCCAGCAGCTTACAGGAAAACACTGAAGCTTTCTTT,CASSLQENTEAFF,TRBJ1-1,.,.,TRBV7-2
TGCGCCAGCAGCCAAGGCAGGGTCACTGAAGCTTTCTTT,CASSQGRVTEAFF,TRBJ1-1,few,.,TRBV5-1
TGTGCCAGCAGCTTATTTGACCGCCGCTCCTACGAGCAGTACTTC,CASSLFDRRSYEQYF,TRBJ2-7,.,.,TRBV7-2
TGTGCCATCCAATTCGCCGGGGCCAACGTCCTGACTTTC,CAIQFAGANVLTF,TRBJ2-6,few,.,TRBV28
TGCGCCAGCAGCCAAGATGGGGGTAGCGGCCACAATGAGCAGTTCTTC,CASSQDGGSGHNEQFF,TRBJ2-1,.,.,TRBV4-3
TGTGCCAGCAGTCACGGGGACAGAAGAGCTTCTGAAGCTTTCTTT,CASSHGDRRASEAFF,TRBJ1-1,.,TRBD1,TRBV6-5
TGCGCCAGCAGCCTTGGACAGGGATACGAGCAGTACTTC,CASSLGQGYEQYF,TRBJ2-7,.,TRBD1,TRBV4-3
TGCGCCAGCAGCTTGGTCCCCCCTAGTGAGGTAGGGGACACCGGGGAGCTGTTTTTT,CASSLVPPSEVGDTGELFF,TRBJ2-2,.,.,TRBV5-1
TGTGCCAGCAGCTTAGCTGTCAAACCGAGCTCTGGAAACACCATATATTTT,CASSLAVKPSSGNTIYF,TRBJ1-3,.,.,TRBV7-2
TGCGCCAGCAGCCAAGTCTCAGGGCAACTAGGGCGCAATGAGCAGTTCTTC,CASSQVSGQLGRNEQFF,TRBJ2-1,few,.,TRBV4-3
TGTGCCAGCAAACGGGGGGCGAACACTGAAGCTTTCTTT,CASKRGANTEAFF,TRBJ1-1,.,.,TRBV27
TGTGCCAGCAGAGCCCGCCGTTCCCAGCCCCAGCATTTT,CASRARRSQPQHF,TRBJ1-5,few,.,TRBV6-5
TGTGCCAGCTGGAGAGTTAGCGGGATTTCAAATGAGCAGTTCTTC,CASWRVSGISNEQFF,TRBJ2-1,.,TRBD2,TRBV27
TGTGCCACCAGCAGAGACGGGTCTAGCGGGGATAATGAGCAGTTCTTC,CATSRDGSSGDNEQFF,TRBJ2-1,few,TRBD2,TRBV15
TGTGCCAGCAGTTCGTCGGGACAGGGGGGGCGCTACGAGCAGTACTTC,CASSSSGQGGRYEQYF,TRBJ2-7,.,TRBD1,TRBV2
TGTGCCAGCAGCTCCCCTGCGGGAGCCCGCGAGACCCAGTACTTC,CASSSPAGARETQYF,TRBJ2-5,.,TRBD2,TRBV7-2
TGCGCCAGCAGCCCCTACGACAGATACAATGAGCAGTTCTTC,CASSPYDRYNEQFF,TRBJ2-1,.,.,TRBV5-1
TGCGCCAGCAGCCCACTCTGGACTACCGACGGTGAGCAGTTCTTC,CASSPLWTTDGEQFF,TRBJ2-1,.,.,TRBV4-3
TGTGCCACTGCGACTAGCGGGAGAGAGACCCAGTACTTC,CATATSGRETQYF,TRBJ2-5,.,TRBD2,TRBV19
TGTGCCAGCTCACCACCGGCGACGGCCGGGGAGCTGTTTTTT,CASSPPATAGELFF,TRBJ2-2,.,.,TRBV18
TGTGCCAGCAGCTTAGGGACAGGAACTTTCAATCAGCCCCAGCATTTT,CASSLGTGTFNQPQHF,TRBJ1-5,.,TRBD1,TRBV7-2
TGTGCCAGCAGCTTTAGCGGAATCAATGAGCAGTTCTTC,CASSFSGINEQFF,TRBJ2-1,.,.,TRBV7-2
TGTGCCAGCAGCGCGGGACACCTTGAAGCTTTCTTT,CASSAGHLEAFF,TRBJ1-1,few,.,TRBV5-6
TGTGCCAGCGGGGGGTCCGCTGGGGCCAACGTCCTGACTTTC,CASGGSAGANVLTF,TRBJ2-6,.,.,TRBV28
TGTGCCAGCAGCTCTGGGTCCCTTAATGAAAAACTGTTTTTT,CASSSGSLNEKLFF,TRBJ1-4,few,.,TRBV11-2
TGTGCCAGCTTAAGACAGGGGGCGACCAAAAACATTCAGTACTTC,CASLRQGATKNIQYF,TRBJ2-4,few,TRBD1,TRBV6-1
TGTGCCAGCAGCTTAACGTACCAAGAGACCCAGTACTTC,CASSLTYQETQYF,TRBJ2-5,.,.,TRBV7-3
TGTGCCAGCAGCCCGCAAGGGGCCGATACGCAGTATTTT,CASSPQGADTQYF,TRBJ2-3,.,.,TRBV13
TGTGCCAGCAGCTTGGACGGCTCTGGAAACACCATATATTTT,CASSLDGSGNTIYF,TRBJ1-3,.,.,TRBV7-3
TGTGCCAGCAGCTTAGGACTAGCGGGATTCGACGAGCAGTACTTC,CASSLGLAGFDEQYF,TRBJ2-7,.,TRBD2,TRBV7-9
TGCGCCAGCAGCTTGGTCCCAGGCGACACTGAAGCTTTCTTT,CASSLVPGDTEAFF,TRBJ1-1,few,.,TRBV5-1
TGTGCCAGCAGTACTCGACCCCAGCCCTACGAGCAGTACTTC,CASSTRPQPYEQYF,TRBJ2-7,few,.,TRBV2
TGTGCCAGCAGCGGAGACAGGAAGAACTATGGCTACACCTTC,CASSGDRKNYGYTF,TRBJ1-2,.,.,TRBV21-1
TGTGCCAGCCGGGGGGAGGGAGAGACCCAGTACTTC,CASRGEGETQYF,TRBJ2-5,few,TRBD2,TRBV2